This passage covers 28 T cell receptor beta chains from one sample sequenced in a study of read filtering for tumor transcriptome and immune sequencing. From about 0.4 ug of RNA, a library with molecular barcoded alpha/delta and beta/gamma adaptors was made. Each CDR3 protein gets one entry after TCRdb re-called the reads with MiXCR. The sample holds fewer than 150,000 distinct CDR3 sequences; approximately 13% are singletons and the top ten take roughly 9.6%. Sequencing was performed on a population of CD138-negative cells sorted from bone marrow. Every receptor here comes from a donor over 35 with multiple myeloma.

This clonotype has a count of ten or more. This rearrangement joins TRBV4-1 to TRBJ2-1; 10 nucleotides line up with TRBD2. After removal of 0 bases from V and 5 bases from J, the junction contained 4 bases not matched to a gene. Germline lookup yields CDR1 MGHRA and CDR2 YSYEKL. This CDR3 is built from 16 residues. CDR3 protein: CASSQDGTSADNEQFF. CDR3 nucleotide sequence: TGCGCCAGCAGCCAAGACGGGACTAGCGCCGACAATGAGCAGTTCTTC.

This clonotype was observed many times. V and J are TRBV5-6 and TRBJ2-1; no clear D. V was trimmed by 4 bases and J by 7 bases, leaving 15 bases between them. Germline V lookup: CDR1 SGHDT, CDR2 YYEEEE. The length of the CDR3 is 14 residues. CDR3 DNA: TGTGCCAGCAGCCCCCTGGCGAGCAAGAATGAGCAGTTCTTC. Protein: CASSPLASKNEQFF.

This clonotype came up many times. The J gene is TRBJ1-4, the V gene TRBV6-5, with 9 positions matching TRBD1. After removal of 6 bases from V and 4 bases from J, the junction contained 3 bases not matched to a gene. CDR3 length: 14 amino acids. Looked up from germline, CDR1 is MNHEY and CDR2 is SVGAGI. As DNA, the CDR3 is TGTGCCAGCAGCTCGGACAGGGGTAATGAAAAACTGTTTTTT. Protein product: CASSSDRGNEKLFF.

This clonotype was detected ten times or more. CDR3 sequence: CAISTRTGEVTDTQYF. CDR3 DNA: TGTGCCATCAGTACCCGGACAGGGGAGGTAACAGATACGCAGTATTTT. The chain carries TRBV10-3 and TRBJ2-3; 9 positions agree with TRBD1. CDR3 length equals 16 residues. With V trimmed by 5 bases and J by 3 bases, 9 bases remained unmatched. The germline CDR1 and CDR2 sequences are ENHRY and SYGVKD.

This clonotype was detected many times. The V call is TRBV29-1, the J call TRBJ2-7; 10 nucleotides agree with TRBD1. The J segment lost 4 bases and the V segment lost 6 bases, leaving 6 bases of the junction unmatched. This CDR3 comprises 13 residues. The germline V gene has CDR1 SQVTM and CDR2 ANQGSEA. In DNA form, the CDR3 reads TGCAGCGTATGCCGGGACAGGGGATACGAGCAGTACTTC. Its translation is CSVCRDRGYEQYF.

This clonotype was seen repeatedly, ten times or more. This sequence joins TRBV7-9 and TRBJ2-1; D might be TRBD1 (6 bases). The CDR3 covers 15 residues. V was trimmed by 4 bases and J by 2 bases, leaving 12 bases between them. Germline V gene lookup returns CDR1 SEHNR and CDR2 FQNEAQ (reference sequence). CDR3 nucleotides: TGTGCCAGCAGCTCGACAGGAAATGCCTACAATGAGCAGTTCTTC. Translation gives CASSSTGNAYNEQFF.

This clonotype was detected a few times. CDR3 coding DNA: TGTGCCAGCAGTGAATTGCACGAGCAGTACTTC. Amino acids: CASSELHEQYF. The chain has TRBV25-1 and TRBJ2-7; D call uncertain. The CDR3 length is 11 residues. CDR1 is MGHDK and CDR2 is SYGVNS in the germline V gene. The ends were cut back, 1 base at V and 5 bases at J, with 3 bases in the middle.

This clonotype was recorded at least ten times. The J gene is TRBJ2-2, the V gene TRBV11-2; a possible D gene is TRBD1 (5 bases). Trimming cost V 1 base and J 3 bases, with 9 bases left between them. Germline V CDR1 and CDR2: SGHAT, FQNNGV. This CDR3 has 15 amino acids. The CDR3 sequence: CASSLATGHTGELFF. The CDR3 region has the DNA TGTGCCAGCAGCTTAGCAACAGGACACACCGGGGAGCTGTTTTTT.

The chain uses TRBV20-1 and TRBJ1-5, with D possibly being TRBD1 (6 bases). V lost 1 base and J 3 bases, leaving 7 bases between the germline ends. The CDR3 covers 13 residues. The germline gives CDR1 DFQATT, CDR2 SNEGSKA (reference sequence). CDR3 in amino acids: CSARGQDNQPQHF. The CDR3 DNA sequence: TGCAGTGCTAGAGGACAGGACAATCAGCCCCAGCATTTT.

This clonotype was counted only a few times. The rearrangement links TRBV18 to TRBJ2-6, with D uncertain. The V and J ends lost 5 bases and 0 bases respectively, with 8 bases between them. The CDR3 runs to 15 residues. Germline V gene data show CDR1 as KGHSH and CDR2 as LQKENI. Here the CDR3 reads CASSATYSGANVLTF. Written as DNA, the CDR3 is TGTGCCAGCTCAGCCACTTACTCTGGGGCCAACGTCCTGACTTTC.

This clonotype appeared a few times. Given a much more abundant clone one base away, this may be a read error. The rearrangement links TRBV6-2 or TRBV6-3 to TRBJ2-1; no clear D. V was shortened by 6 bases and J by 9 bases, with 15 bases between the two germline ends. CDR1 and CDR2 (germline): MNHEY, SVGEGT. CDR3 length: 13 amino acids. For the CDR3, the DNA is TGTGCCAGCAGCCGACGTGGGCATGGTGAGCAGTTCTTC. Its translation is CASSRRGHGEQFF.

In its sample, this clonotype was seen many times. This chain uses TRBV30 with TRBJ2-1; 10 bases fit TRBD2. The germline gives CDR1 GTSNPN, CDR2 SVGIG (reference sequence). The CDR3 covers 17 residues. V lost 0 bases and J lost 8; bases outside the gene matches: 13. The CDR3 sequence is CAWSVLAVLAGTDEQFF. In DNA, the CDR3 is TGTGCCTGGAGTGTCCTGGCGGTACTAGCGGGAACTGATGAGCAGTTCTTC.

This clonotype was seen repeatedly, ten times or more. V is TRBV11-2 and J is TRBJ2-7, with D unresolved. Trimming stripped 2 bases from V and 4 bases from J, with 15 bases between. This CDR3 is 15 amino acids long. Germline V gene sequence: CDR1 SGHAT, CDR2 FQNNGV. CDR3 protein: CASSLSRGEGYEQYF. Written as DNA, the CDR3 is TGTGCCAGCAGCTTATCCCGCGGAGAAGGGTACGAGCAGTACTTC.

This clonotype was counted ten times or more. V and J are TRBV20-1 and TRBJ2-7, with 10 bases matching TRBD1. Germline loops: CDR1 DFQATT, CDR2 SNEGSKA (reference sequence). CDR3 length: 14 residues. V lost 3 bases, J lost 5 bases, and 7 bases stayed unmatched. In nucleotides, the CDR3 is TGCAGTGCTAGTAGACAGGGGGCGAGTCACGAGCAGTACTTC. Its translation is CSASRQGASHEQYF.

Regarding this clonotype: A much larger clonotype is one base distant, so this may be a read error. The chain joins TRBV12-3 or TRBV12-4 to TRBJ2-5; possibly TRBD2 for D (7 bases). Trimming left V 6 bases short and J 7 bases short, with 18 bases between. This CDR3 comprises 14 residues. CDR3 DNA: TGTGCCAGCAGCCAGGCGGGGGCTGTAGTGACCCAGTACTTC. Translating it yields CASSQAGAVVTQYF.

This clonotype was detected ten times or more. This chain uses TRBV6-5 with TRBJ1-1; TRBD1 matches 7 bases. V gave up 2 bases and J gave up 1 base; unmatched junction bases: 4. The CDR3 is 15 amino acids. Germline values: CDR1 MNHEY, CDR2 SVGAGI. CDR3 coding DNA: TGTGCCAGCAGTTACAACACAGGGGCGAACACTGAAGCTTTCTTT. Amino acid sequence: CASSYNTGANTEAFF.

Many counts were recorded for this clonotype. This chain links TRBV5-1 with TRBJ2-7, with D tentatively TRBD1 (5 bases). This CDR3 contains 16 residues. CDR1 and CDR2 (germline): SGHRS, YFSETQ. The ends were cut back, 0 bases at V and 1 base at J, with 14 bases in the middle. The DNA for the CDR3 is TGCGCCAGCAGCTTGGAGCCAGGGTTTAATTCCTACGAGCAGTACTTC. Amino acids: CASSLEPGFNSYEQYF. Looking up the rest from reference TRBV5-1 and TRBJ2-7 gives the full variable domain: KAGVTQTPRYLIKTRGQQVTLSCSPISGHRSVSWYQQTPGQGLQFLFEYFSETQRNKGNFPGRFSGRQFSNSRSEMNVSTLELGDSALYLCASSLEPGFNSYEQYFGPGTRLTVT.

This clonotype was observed at least ten times. The chain carries TRBV4-1 and TRBJ1-1; no definite D call. Germline-derived CDR1 and CDR2 are MGHRA and YSYEKL. This CDR3 contains 16 residues. V shed 8 bases and J shed 4 bases, with 23 bases lying between them. In nucleotides, the CDR3 is TGCGCCAGCTCTCGGAGGATGTGGCCGTCGCCCACTGAAGCTTTCTTT. It specifies CASSRRMWPSPTEAFF.

This clonotype was detected many times. The chain has TRBV4-1 and TRBJ2-2; D is unresolved. The CDR3 sequence is 14 residues long. With 2 bases removed from V and 1 base from J, the gap between germline ends came to 5 bases. Germline CDR1 and CDR2: MGHRA and YSYEKL. CDR3: CASSQSENTGELFF. DNA of the CDR3: TGCGCCAGCAGCCAAAGCGAGAACACCGGGGAGCTGTTTTTT.

The rearrangement links TRBV7-9 to TRBJ1-2; D not certain. The germline gives CDR1 SEHNR, CDR2 FQNEAQ (reference sequence). This CDR3 has 12 residues. V shed 8 bases and J shed 6 bases, with 13 bases lying between them. CDR3 DNA sequence: TGTGCCAGCGTCCAGGTAGAAGATGGCTACACCTTC. Amino acids: CASVQVEDGYTF.

This chain joins TRBV29-1 and TRBJ2-1; no firm D call. This CDR3 spans 11 amino acids. Germline V CDR1 and CDR2: SQVTM, ANQGSEA. The germline V and J ends were trimmed by 5 bases and 6 bases, with 8 bases remaining between them. The CDR3 spells CSVSDSNEQFF. The CDR3 DNA reads TGCAGCGTTTCAGACTCCAATGAGCAGTTCTTC.

This clonotype was counted ten times or more. The chain carries TRBV5-1 and TRBJ1-5; D perhaps matches TRBD1 (6 bases). CDR1 and CDR2 from the germline V gene are SGHRS and YFSETQ. Trimming left V 4 bases short and J 0 bases short, with 14 bases between. The CDR3 extends over 16 amino acids. CDR3 in amino acids: CASSPTGDVSNQPQHF. Written as DNA, the CDR3 is TGCGCCAGCAGCCCGACAGGAGATGTTAGCAATCAGCCCCAGCATTTT.

This clonotype has a count of ten or more. The V call is TRBV19, the J call TRBJ2-2; tentatively, D is TRBD1 (6 bases). Germline V CDR1 and CDR2: LNHDA, SQIVND (reference sequence). The CDR3 totals 15 residues. V dropped 9 bases and J dropped 0 bases, with 14 bases sitting between them. The CDR3: CARRKRGTNTGELFF. Here the CDR3 DNA reads TGTGCCAGGCGAAAGAGGGGGACGAACACCGGGGAGCTGTTTTTT.

In this sample, this clonotype turned up many times. This rearrangement joins TRBV24-1 to TRBJ2-1, with 11 bases lining up with TRBD2. Germline trimming cut 5 bases from V and 2 bases from J; bases unmatched to any gene: 7. The CDR3 spans 17 residues. Per the germline V gene, CDR1 is KGHDR and CDR2 is SFDVKD. In DNA, the CDR3 is TGTGCCACCAGTGCGACTAGCGGGAAAGGCGCCTACAATGAGCAGTTCTTC. Translating it yields CATSATSGKGAYNEQFF.

This clonotype was seen only once. A much larger clone sits a single nucleotide away, making a read error possible. The CDR3 loop reads CACSNLGPTNYGYTF. The CDR3 DNA sequence: TGCGCCTGCAGCAACCTGGGACCGACTAACTATGGCTACACCTTC. The chain links TRBV5-1 to TRBJ1-2; D might be TRBD1 (5 bases). The CDR3 extends over 15 amino acids. The germline V gene has CDR1 SGHRS and CDR2 YFSETQ.

This clonotype was found many times. This sequence joins TRBV6-2 or TRBV6-3 and TRBJ1-1, with a possible D match to TRBD1 (6 bases). CDR3 size: 14 residues. V was trimmed by 5 bases and J by 7 bases, leaving 17 bases between them. The germline CDR1 and CDR2 sequences are MNHEY and SVGEGT. This CDR3 is CASSRTQGSSEAFF. CDR3 in DNA: TGTGCCAGCAGTCGTACTCAGGGGAGCAGTGAAGCTTTCTTT.

This clonotype was seen once. The chain employs TRBV9 and TRBJ2-5; D may be TRBD1 (5 bases). CDR1 and CDR2 (germline): SGDLS, YYNGEE. This CDR3 region has 17 residues. V was shortened by 0 bases and J by 4 bases, with 19 bases between the two germline ends. CDR3 coding DNA: TGTGCCAGCAGCGTAGGTGCGACAGACGCAGGATCAGAGACCCAGTACTTC. As protein: CASSVGATDAGSETQYF.

This clonotype was detected only a few times. A much larger clone differs by one base, so this may be a read error. Lacking the conserved final phenylalanine or tryptophan, this CDR3 likely reflects a read error. The chain joins TRBV5-1 to TRBJ2-1; D remains ambiguous. V was shortened by 0 bases and J by 7 bases, with 5 bases between the two germline ends. CDR1 SGHRS and CDR2 YFSETQ come from the germline V gene. The CDR3 contains 12 residues. This CDR3 is CASSLEGNEQFL. In DNA, the CDR3 is TGCGCCAGCAGCTTGGAAGGGAATGAGCAGTTCCTC.